Listed here is a single T cell receptor beta chain. Germline V gene sequence: CDR1 LNHDA, CDR2 SQIVND (reference sequence). This CDR3 is built from 18 residues. Trimming cost V 3 bases and J 7 bases; bases outside gene matches: 19. The data belong to a study of blood T cell repertoires in COVID-19. Two negative PCRs, clearance, or symptom resolution had been documented for recovered Cohort 3 donors. Authors' analysis steps: Amplifying reference gene primers gave estimates of nucleated cell counts. Produced via immunoSEQ multiplex PCR; TCRdb's table is partial and in-frame only. The DNA gave D and trimming, while V, J and clone size come from that table. This table holds under 300,000 clones, 84% found once.

This rearrangement joins TRBV19 to TRBJ1-2; the match to TRBD1 covers 8 bases. This receptor was taken from a man aged 50-60 years who had recovered from COVID-19. Sequenced input: PBMCs or T cells enriched from blood (not recorded which). Here the CDR3 reads CASSMSPPSDRDLGGYTF. Written as DNA, the CDR3 is TGTGCCAGTAGTATGAGCCCCCCTTCGGACAGGGATTTAGGTGGCTACACCTTC. Looking up the rest from reference TRBV19 and TRBJ1-2 gives the full variable domain: DGGITQSPKYLFRKEGQNVTLSCEQNLNHDAMYWYRQDPGQGLRLIYYSQIVNDFQKGDIAEGYSVSREKKESFPLTVTSAQKNPTAFYLCASSMSPPSDRDLGGYTFGSGTRLTVV.